This TCR beta chain originates from a study of regulatory T cells in long-lasting Graves disease. General observations from the study: The TCR repertoire of persistent Graves' patients was less diverse than that of newly diagnosed ones.

Time point: newly diagnosed GD, antithyroid drugs for less than 3 months. The TCR library was prepared using RNA isolated from PBMCs. Arm-PCR of CDR3 regions with iRepertoire HTBI primers generated TCR beta libraries. TCRdb recomputed calls from the multiplex PCR reads with MiXCR, one row per CDR3 protein. The repertoire holds about 470,000 distinct CDR3 sequences, 15% seen once, with approximately 16% in the top ten. V lost 2 bases to trimming and J lost 3 bases; unmatched junction nucleotides: 13. Germline V gives CDR1 MDHEN, CDR2 SYDVKM. This CDR3 region has 17 residues. This clonotype was counted many times. Its antigen is not identified. Separately, the same data were catalogued under a study of T cells in Graves' hyperthyroidism and ophthalmopathy. That work contributes: Blood also showed most of the thyroid clonotypes that were expanded above 0.001. Ophthalmopathy was separated from stable hyperthyroidism by a 13 V-J model.

Sequencing used peripheral blood mononuclear cells (PBMCs), obtained at new diagnosis, from a patient treated with antithyroid drugs. This TCR derives from a woman in her thirties with Graves disease. The chain has TRBV28 and TRBJ2-7; 7 bases line up with TRBD2. CDR3 in amino acids: CASSLNLAVDDLYEQYF. DNA for the CDR3: TGTGCCAGCAGTTTAAACCTAGCGGTGGACGACCTCTACGAGCAGTACTTC.